This TCR beta chain is from a study of T cell responses to AZD1222 COVID-19 vaccine. Notes on the study in general: Females made up more of the donors, who were largely white British, and clonal diversity may have come out too low. It was only after the peak T cell response that any repertoires were sampled.

Measured with immunoSEQ multiplex PCR; TCRdb has only the in-frame clones, and not every one. The repertoire holds approximately 150,000 clones, with more than 90% as singletons. As regards this clone: Its antigen remains unidentified.

V was trimmed by 6 bases and J by 4 bases, leaving 16 bases between them. CDR3 length: 15 residues. Looked up from germline, CDR1 is LNHDA and CDR2 is SQIVND (reference sequence). The input for sequencing was peripheral blood, taken on day 0 of AZD1222 vaccination. V gene TRBV19 combines with J gene TRBJ2-1; maybe TRBD2 (5 bases). This receptor was identified in an adult in good health. The CDR3, as DNA: TGTGCCAGTAGCGAGAGACACGGGATTTACAATGAGCAGTTCTTC. Translated: CASSERHGIYNEQFF.